These 25 T cell receptor beta chains originate from one sample sequenced in a study of blood T cell repertoires in COVID-19. Sequencing used immunoSEQ multiplex PCR; TCRdb keeps in-frame clones, though not all of them. The table records tens of thousands of clones, 92% of them present only once. Sequences were obtained from peripheral blood. The receptor source for this set is a man in his fifties with active COVID-19.

The chain uses TRBV4-1 and TRBJ1-1, with D possibly being TRBD1 (5 bases). The CDR3 loop spans 19 amino acids. Per the germline V gene, CDR1 is MGHRA and CDR2 is YSYEKL. V was cut by 1 base and J by 0 bases, with 21 bases left in between. The CDR3 loop reads CASSQVSSGNVKVNTEAFF. CDR3 sequence (DNA): TGCGCCAGCAGCCAAGTTTCGTCAGGGAATGTTAAAGTGAACACTGAAGCTTTCTTT.

The J gene is TRBJ2-5, the V gene TRBV19; maybe TRBD2 (6 bases). CDR3 size: 15 residues. Germline-derived CDR1 and CDR2 are LNHDA and SQIVND (reference sequence). Trimming left V 1 base short and J 0 bases short, with 9 bases between. The CDR3 region has the DNA TGTGCCAGTAGTATAGCCGGGACTCACCAAGAGACCCAGTACTTC. Its translation: CASSIAGTHQETQYF.

The chain uses TRBV7-2 and TRBJ2-1, with a weak D call TRBD2 (5 bases). V shed 1 base and J shed 3 bases, with 13 bases lying between them. The CDR3 spans 16 residues. Per germline, CDR1 SGHTA and CDR2 FQGNSA. The CDR3 nucleotides read TGTGCCAGCAGCTTAGAATTCGCTAGCAGCTACAATGAGCAGTTCTTC. It specifies CASSLEFASSYNEQFF.

V usage is TRBV21-1 and J usage is TRBJ2-7; the table's TRBD1 call for D was not verified on the DNA. TRBV21-1 is assigned pseudogene status. The CDR3 covers 13 residues. CDR3 sequence reads: CASIGGRAYEQYF. The CDR3 coding sequence is TGTGCCAGCATCGGCGGCAGGGCCTACGAGCAGTACTTC.

The chain carries TRBV18 and TRBJ2-5; 9 bases map to TRBD2. J was trimmed by 5 bases and V by 2 bases; bases with no gene match: 6. Germline V gene lookup returns CDR1 KGHSH and CDR2 LQKENI. The CDR3 is 15 residues long. The CDR3 loop is CASSPGGGARETQYF. The CDR3 bases are TGTGCCAGCTCACCAGGCGGGGGGGCCCGGGAGACCCAGTACTTC.

The chain carries TRBV27 and TRBJ2-5, with 12 bases that match TRBD2. V shed 6 bases and J 4 bases; nucleotides not matched to a gene: 18. The CDR3 loop spans 19 amino acids. Germline-derived CDR1 and CDR2 are MNHEY and SMNVEV (reference sequence). The CDR3 coding sequence is TGTGCCAGCAGCAGGGGGGCGGGACTAGCGGGCCGATTACGAGAGACCCAGTACTTC. This encodes CASSRGAGLAGRLRETQYF.

The chain links TRBV9 to TRBJ2-7; 8 bases line up with TRBD1. The germline CDR1 and CDR2 sequences are SGDLS and YYNGEE. With 3 bases clipped from V and 3 bases from J, the junction kept 8 bases outside the gene matches. The CDR3 sequence is 15 residues long. CDR3 amino acids: CASSASGTGNYEQYF. For the CDR3, the DNA is TGTGCCAGCAGCGCCTCCGGGACAGGAAACTACGAGCAGTACTTC.

The rearrangement joins TRBV6-5 to TRBJ1-5, with unresolved D. CDR1 and CDR2 (germline): MNHEY, SVGAGI. The CDR3 consists of 14 residues. The V end lost 5 bases, the J end lost 1 base, and 9 bases lay between the germline ends. CDR3 sequence: CASSLGLSNQPQHF. CDR3 sequence (DNA): TGTGCCAGCAGTCTTGGACTGAGCAATCAGCCCCAGCATTTT.

The chain recombines TRBV10-3 with TRBJ1-1, with 11 bases fitting TRBD1. V shed 4 bases, J shed 6 bases, and the junction held 4 bases outside the gene matches. The CDR3 runs to 14 residues. The germline V gene encodes CDR1 ENHRY and CDR2 SYGVKD. CDR3 sequence: CAISAGQGASEAFF. Here the CDR3 DNA reads TGTGCCATCAGTGCCGGACAGGGGGCCTCTGAAGCTTTCTTT.

The rearrangement links TRBV5-4 to TRBJ2-1; 8 bases agree with TRBD2. Unmatched junction bases numbered 19, after V lost 4 bases and J lost 7 bases. Germline V gene lookup returns CDR1 SGHNT and CDR2 YYREEE (reference sequence). The CDR3 sequence is 18 residues long. CDR3 coding DNA: TGTGCCAGCAGCCCCGTCCCTATTAACGGGAGGGCCGGGAATGAGCAGTTCTTC. It encodes CASSPVPINGRAGNEQFF.

This clone was seen once. This chain connects TRBV7-8 to TRBJ2-1; TRBD2 might be the D (6 bases). Germline values: CDR1 SGHVS, CDR2 FQNEAQ. CDR3 length equals 15 residues. The ends were cut back, 5 bases at V and 4 bases at J, with 15 bases in the middle. CDR3 loop: CASSRRRGVYNEQFF. CDR3 bases: TGTGCCAGCAGCCGTCGGCGGGGTGTGTACAATGAGCAGTTCTTC.

This clone was seen only once. The CDR3 loop is CASTSETGRNTEAFF. CDR3 sequence (DNA): TGCGCCAGCACATCGGAAACAGGGAGGAACACTGAAGCTTTCTTT. The gene calls are TRBV5-1 and TRBJ1-1, with D tentatively TRBD1 (6 bases). Deletions cut 6 bases from V and 1 base from J, with 16 bases between. Germline V gene sequence: CDR1 SGHRS, CDR2 YFSETQ. This CDR3 contains 15 residues.

V and J are TRBV18 and TRBJ2-5; 13 bases map to TRBD2. This CDR3 has 15 amino acids. Per the germline V gene, CDR1 is KGHSH and CDR2 is LQKENI. Unmatched junction bases numbered 3, after V lost 3 bases and J lost 5 bases. This CDR3 is CASSPGLAGVETQYF. CDR3 in DNA: TGTGCCAGCTCACCCGGACTAGCGGGAGTCGAGACCCAGTACTTC.

This clone has a single count. J is TRBJ2-7 and V is TRBV28, with 12 nucleotides matching TRBD2. The CDR3 extends over 18 amino acids. Trimming removed 2 bases from V and 0 bases from J; junction bases left unmatched: 8. Per germline, CDR1 MDHEN and CDR2 SYDVKM. CDR3 in DNA: TGTGCCAGCAGTTTACTTGGGACTAGCGGGTCGAGCTCCTACGAGCAGTACTTC. Translation: CASSLLGTSGSSSYEQYF.

The rearrangement links TRBV6-6 to TRBJ1-4; the D gene is possibly TRBD1 (5 bases). The V end was cut by 8 bases, the J end by 4 bases, with 20 bases between. The germline gives CDR1 MNHNY, CDR2 SVGAGI (reference sequence). This CDR3 contains 16 residues. The CDR3 loop is CASCLRMGLVNEKLFF. As DNA, the CDR3 is TGTGCCAGCTGCCTCCGGATGGGACTTGTTAATGAAAAACTGTTTTTT.

The chain recombines TRBV5-1 with TRBJ1-2; the D gene is possibly TRBD1 (5 bases). The length of the CDR3 is 14 residues. Germline V gene lookup returns CDR1 SGHRS and CDR2 YFSETQ. Trimming removed 0 bases from V and 5 bases from J, with 11 bases in between. The chain's CDR3 is CASSLATVAYGYTF. For the CDR3, the DNA is TGCGCCAGCAGCTTGGCGACAGTTGCTTATGGCTACACCTTC. Full variable domain (outside the CDR3, taken from reference TRBV5-1 and TRBJ1-2): KAGVTQTPRYLIKTRGQQVTLSCSPISGHRSVSWYQQTPGQGLQFLFEYFSETQRNKGNFPGRFSGRQFSNSRSEMNVSTLELGDSALYLCASSLATVAYGYTFGSGTRLTVV.

The chain uses TRBV3-1 (or the pseudogene TRBV3-2) and TRBJ2-1; D is perhaps TRBD2 (7 bases). This CDR3 contains 13 residues. The germline V and J ends were trimmed by 2 bases and 10 bases, with 12 bases remaining between them. CDR1 LGHDT and CDR2 YNNKEL come from the germline V gene (reference sequence). The CDR3 region has the DNA TGTGCCAGCAGCCAATCTGGGGGGGGCGAGCAGTTCTTC. Translated, it gives CASSQSGGGEQFF.

In DNA form, the CDR3 reads TGTGCCATCAGTGGAGCAACGATCTGGGAGGGGGGGCGTGAGTTGACCCAGTACTTC. The encoded protein is CAISGATIWEGGRELTQYF. The genes are TRBV10-3 and TRBJ2-5; D perhaps matches TRBD2 (7 bases). CDR1 ENHRY and CDR2 SYGVKD come from the germline V gene. The CDR3 runs 19 residues. V was cut by 4 bases and J by 7 bases, with 31 bases left in between.

The V gene is TRBV29-1, the J gene TRBJ2-3; 9 bases are a match to TRBD2. J was trimmed by 2 bases and V by 4 bases; bases with no gene match: 4. CDR3 length: 14 residues. Germline V gene sequence: CDR1 SQVTM, CDR2 ANQGSEA. In DNA form, the CDR3 reads TGCAGCGTTGCTGGACTAGCGAACACAGATACGCAGTATTTT. Protein: CSVAGLANTDTQYF.

This clone was seen only a few times. The genes are TRBV25-1 and TRBJ2-1; 8 nucleotides match TRBD2. The germline CDR1 and CDR2 sequences are MGHDK and SYGVNS. There are 14 residues in the CDR3. Unmatched junction bases numbered 6, after V lost 5 bases and J lost 6 bases. The CDR3, as DNA: TGTGCCAGCAGTACCAGCGGGAGATTCAATGAGCAGTTCTTC. This gives the protein CASSTSGRFNEQFF.

The chain joins TRBV29-1 to TRBJ2-3; possibly TRBD2 for D (6 bases). The CDR3 contains 15 residues. Germline lookup yields CDR1 SQVTM and CDR2 ANQGSEA. Trimming stripped 7 bases from V and 2 bases from J, with 19 bases between. The CDR3 reads CSAKEPGVITDTQYF. The CDR3 DNA follows: TGCAGCGCCAAAGAGCCGGGGGTGATCACAGATACGCAGTATTTT.

The chain couples TRBV21-1 to TRBJ1-1. TRBV21-1 has pseudogene status. The CDR3 is 18 amino acids. CDR3 amino acids: CASSTAPRDSPSNTEAFF. CDR3 nucleotide sequence: TGTGCCAGCAGCACCGCACCTCGGGACTCTCCGTCGAACACTGAAGCTTTCTTT.

This chain connects TRBV15 to TRBJ2-1, with 8 nucleotides matching TRBD2. The CDR3 is 16 residues long. Germline CDR1 LNHNV, CDR2 YYDKDF (reference sequence). J gave up 3 bases and V 0 bases, and 4 bases lay outside the gene matches. The CDR3 is CATSRDTAGGYNEQFF. The CDR3 DNA sequence: TGTGCCACCAGCAGAGACACGGCGGGGGGCTACAATGAGCAGTTCTTC. Full variable domain (rest looked up from reference TRBV15 and TRBJ2-1): DAMVIQNPRYQVTQFGKPVTLSCSQTLNHNVMYWYQQKSSQAPKLLFHYYDKDFNNEADTPDNFQSRRPNTSFCFLDIRSPGLGDTAMYLCATSRDTAGGYNEQFFGPGTRLTVL.

The chain is built from TRBV7-7 and TRBJ2-5, with D tentatively TRBD2 (5 bases). CDR3 length equals 13 residues. Germline assignment: CDR1 SSHAT and CDR2 FNYEAQ (reference sequence). With 5 bases removed from V and 4 bases from J, the gap between germline ends came to 11 bases. This CDR3 reads CASSLGVGETQYF. CDR3 in DNA: TGTGCCAGCAGCCTCGGGGTTGGAGAGACCCAGTACTTC.

V gene TRBV7-2 combines with J gene TRBJ1-1; D remains ambiguous. Trimming took off 7 bases at V and 0 bases at J, with 12 bases between the two ends. Looked up from germline, CDR1 is SGHTA and CDR2 is FQGNSA. This CDR3 contains 14 residues. DNA of the CDR3: TGTGCCAGCAATGCCGGGAGAATGAACACTGAAGCTTTCTTT. This encodes CASNAGRMNTEAFF. Filled out from reference TRBV7-2 and TRBJ1-1, the complete variable domain reads GAGVSQSPSNKVTEKGKDVELRCDPISGHTALYWYRQSLGQGLEFLIYFQGNSAPDKSGLPSDRFSAERTGGSVSTLTIQRTQQEDSAVYLCASNAGRMNTEAFFGQGTRLTVV.